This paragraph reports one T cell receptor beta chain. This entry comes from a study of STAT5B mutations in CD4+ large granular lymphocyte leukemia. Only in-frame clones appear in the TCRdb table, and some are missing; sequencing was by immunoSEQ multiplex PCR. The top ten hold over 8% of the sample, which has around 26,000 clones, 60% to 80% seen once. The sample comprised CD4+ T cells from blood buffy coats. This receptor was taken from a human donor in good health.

CDR3 sequence (DNA): TGTGCCAGCAGTTTATTCGGGGGCAATCAGCCCCAGCATTTT. The encoded protein is CASSLFGGNQPQHF. V is TRBV27 and J is TRBJ1-5; D gene ambiguous. The germline CDR1 and CDR2 sequences are MNHEY and SMNVEV (reference sequence). The CDR3 totals 14 residues. V gave up 1 base and J gave up 2 bases, with 6 bases separating them.